This TCR beta chain was obtained from a study of blood T cell repertoires in COVID-19. Turning to the study itself: Sites in the United States, Italy and Spain provided acute and convalescent COVID-19 samples. In each case, the material was cDNA or gDNA derived from T cells, B-cell-depleted T cells, or PBMCs.

Everyone who took part was roughly 18 to 89 years old, and they came from roughly 25 US areas. Deletions cut 3 bases from V and 5 bases from J, with 10 bases between. The CDR3 spans 12 residues. Per the germline V gene, CDR1 is DFQATT and CDR2 is SNEGSKA (reference sequence). Per the original data handling: Amplification from reference gene primers served as the basis for estimated nucleated cell counts. TCRdb's copy holds only in-frame clones and misses some; the assay was immunoSEQ multiplex PCR. That table is the source of V, J and clone size, and D and trimming were worked out from the DNA. The sample includes under 350,000 clones, around 90% seen only once; the top ten take about 2.4%.

The sequence derives from a man in his sixties who had recovered from COVID-19. The chain joins TRBV20-1 to TRBJ2-5, with a tentative D call TRBD1 (5 bases). Sequenced input: PBMCs or T cells enriched from blood (not recorded which). The CDR3 bases are TGCAGTGCTAGTGAAGGGGTGGAGACCCAGTACTTC. Its translation is CSASEGVETQYF.